The T cell receptor (beta chain) under discussion was sequenced for a study of blood T cell repertoires in COVID-19 (dated by TCRdb to about 2020). Describing the broader study: Samples covering the acute and convalescent phases of COVID-19 were provided by collaborators in the United States, Italy and Spain. The prospective study material was composed of cDNA or gDNA derived from T cells, B-cell-depleted T cells, or PBMCs. Deeply sampled blood TCRbeta repertoires from subjects exposed to, actively infected with, or recovered from COVID-19 were included in the dataset. A freely available public database, intended as a resource for researchers studying the immune response to SARS-CoV-2, is where the repertoires were released. The samples were drawn from the first 160 participants of the ongoing ImmuneRACE study and from 950 to 1,500 subjects provided by 6 global collaborators. Nearly every sample came with metadata listing a de-identified subject ID, COVID-19 status, age in years and sex. Where HLA class I and class II types were available, the types were taken from metadata supplied by the sample provider, not from assay-based typing. Overall study outcomes, separate from this receptor: How much clinical and demographic metadata was included differed by source and by participant, and the metadata was provided uncurated.

A note on this clone: Which antigen it targets is not known. No qualities accompany the bases; no much larger clone lies one base away.

The germline V gene (reference sequence) provides CDR1 GTSNPN and CDR2 SVGIG. Trimming costs V 7 bases and J 3 bases, and their ends lie 18 bases apart. From the cysteine up to the phenylalanine, the CDR3 has a length of 14 residues. Solely the CDR3 DNA is kept, with 42 bases framed from the first base. In Seattle, one collaborating source enrolled patients while the infection was active and tracked those patients longitudinally over the course of disease. Collaborating institutions collected whole blood in K2EDTA tubes following their own protocols. Collaborator samples were shipped for TCRbeta analysis as frozen whole blood, isolated PBMCs, or DNA extracted from either sample type. TCRbeta CDR3 regions were amplified from genomic DNA by means of the immunoSEQ Assay, a bias-controlled multiplex PCR. The authors processed their data as follows. The number of nucleated cells in each sample was estimated by amplification of reference gene primers within the assay. To quantify the absolute abundance of each unique TCRbeta CDR3 rearrangement, sequence reads were collapsed and filtered. For each sample, productive Simpson clonality was calculated as the square root of Simpson's diversity index across productive rearrangements. TCRdb's version of the immuneACCESS table is confined to in-frame rearrangements and falls short of the full clone set. An unresolved V gene accounts for under half of the shortfall where checked; the remainder is of unknown origin. The V and J calls and the clone size are those of that table, but D and trimming were determined from the DNA. The sample records about 97,000 clones, 88% of which are singletons. The ten largest clones represent around 2% of the sample.

The source is a man aged 45-60 years with COVID-19, enrolled during active disease. Sequenced material: peripheral blood. The chain couples TRBV30 to TRBJ1-2, and possibly TRBD1, on 6 matching bases. This receptor carries the CDR3 CAFIRGAPYYGYTF. The DNA sequence is TGTGCCTTTATACGGGGGGCCCCCTACTATGGCTACACCTTC.